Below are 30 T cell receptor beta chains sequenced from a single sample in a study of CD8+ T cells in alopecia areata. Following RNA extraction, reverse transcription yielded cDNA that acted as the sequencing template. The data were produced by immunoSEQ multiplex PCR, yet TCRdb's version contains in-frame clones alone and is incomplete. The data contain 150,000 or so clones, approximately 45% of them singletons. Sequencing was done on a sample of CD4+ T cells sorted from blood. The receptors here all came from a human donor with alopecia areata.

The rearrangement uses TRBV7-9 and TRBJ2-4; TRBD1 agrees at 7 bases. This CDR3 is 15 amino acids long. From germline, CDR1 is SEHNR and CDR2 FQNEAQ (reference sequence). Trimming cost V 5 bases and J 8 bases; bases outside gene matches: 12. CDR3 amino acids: CASSPRQGIGDIQYF. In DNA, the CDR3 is TGTGCCAGCAGCCCCCGACAGGGTATAGGGGACATTCAGTACTTC.

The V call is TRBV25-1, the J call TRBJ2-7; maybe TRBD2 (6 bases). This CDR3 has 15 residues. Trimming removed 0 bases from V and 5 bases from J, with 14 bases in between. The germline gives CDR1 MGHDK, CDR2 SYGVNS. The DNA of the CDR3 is TGTGCCAGCAGTGAATATGGCAGTCCGGGGGACGAGCAGTACTTC. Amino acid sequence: CASSEYGSPGDEQYF.

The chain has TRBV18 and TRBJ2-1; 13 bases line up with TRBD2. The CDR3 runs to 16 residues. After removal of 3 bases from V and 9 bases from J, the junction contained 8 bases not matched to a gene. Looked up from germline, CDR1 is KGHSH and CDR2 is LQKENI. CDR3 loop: CASSPWTSGGGTEQFF. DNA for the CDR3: TGTGCCAGCTCACCCTGGACTAGCGGGGGTGGGACTGAGCAGTTCTTC.

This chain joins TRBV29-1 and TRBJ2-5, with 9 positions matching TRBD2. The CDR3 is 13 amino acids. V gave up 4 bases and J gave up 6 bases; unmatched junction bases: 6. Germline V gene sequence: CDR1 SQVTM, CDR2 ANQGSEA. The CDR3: CSVGWTSAQTQYF. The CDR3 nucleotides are TGCAGCGTTGGGTGGACTAGCGCCCAGACCCAGTACTTC. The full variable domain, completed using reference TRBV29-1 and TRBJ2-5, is SAVISQKPSRDICQRGTSLTIQCQVDSQVTMMFWYRQQPGQSLTLIATANQGSEATYESGFVIDKFPISRPNLTFSTLTVSNMSPEDSSIYLCSVGWTSAQTQYFGPGTRLLVL.

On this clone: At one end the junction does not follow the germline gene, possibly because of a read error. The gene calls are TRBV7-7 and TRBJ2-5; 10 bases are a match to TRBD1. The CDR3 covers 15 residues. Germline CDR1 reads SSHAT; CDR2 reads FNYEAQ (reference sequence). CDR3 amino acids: CASSLAQGQGETQYF. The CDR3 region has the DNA TGTGCTAGCAGCTTAGCCCAGGGACAGGGGGAGACCCAGTACTTC.

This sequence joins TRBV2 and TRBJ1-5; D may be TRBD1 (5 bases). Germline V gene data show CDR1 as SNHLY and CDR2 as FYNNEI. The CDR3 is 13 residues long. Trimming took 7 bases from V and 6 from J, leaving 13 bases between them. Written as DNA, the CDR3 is TGTGCCAGCACCTCTTTAAGGGGTCAGCCCCAGCATTTT. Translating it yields CASTSLRGQPQHF.

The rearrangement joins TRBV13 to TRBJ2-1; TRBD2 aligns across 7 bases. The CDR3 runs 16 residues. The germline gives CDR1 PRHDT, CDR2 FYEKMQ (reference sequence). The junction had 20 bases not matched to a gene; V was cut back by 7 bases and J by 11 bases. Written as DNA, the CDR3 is TGTGCCAGCACCAACTCCCGGGACTACAGTCGGAGCCAGCAGTTCTTC. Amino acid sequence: CASTNSRDYSRSQQFF. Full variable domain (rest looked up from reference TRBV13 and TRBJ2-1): AAGVIQSPRHLIKEKRETATLKCYPIPRHDTVYWYQQGPGQDPQFLISFYEKMQSDKGSIPDRFSAQQFSDYHSELNMSSLELGDSALYFCASTNSRDYSRSQQFFGPGTRLTVL.

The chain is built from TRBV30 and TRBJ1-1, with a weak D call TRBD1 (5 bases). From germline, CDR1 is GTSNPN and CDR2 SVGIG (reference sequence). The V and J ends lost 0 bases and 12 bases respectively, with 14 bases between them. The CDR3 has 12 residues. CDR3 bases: TGTGCCTGGAGTGTGGCGTTGGGGGTTACTTTCTTT. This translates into CAWSVALGVTFF.

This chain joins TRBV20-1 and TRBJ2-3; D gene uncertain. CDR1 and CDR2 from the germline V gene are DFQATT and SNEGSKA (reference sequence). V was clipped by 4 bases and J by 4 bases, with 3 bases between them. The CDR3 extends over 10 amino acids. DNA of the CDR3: TGCAGTGCTATTTCAGATACGCAGTATTTT. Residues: CSAISDTQYF.

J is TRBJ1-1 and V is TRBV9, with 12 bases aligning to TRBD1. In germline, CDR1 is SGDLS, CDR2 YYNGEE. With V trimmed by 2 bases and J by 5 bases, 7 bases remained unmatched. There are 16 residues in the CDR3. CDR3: CASSVGTGGAVTEAFF. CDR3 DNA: TGTGCCAGCAGCGTCGGGACAGGGGGCGCGGTAACTGAAGCTTTCTTT.

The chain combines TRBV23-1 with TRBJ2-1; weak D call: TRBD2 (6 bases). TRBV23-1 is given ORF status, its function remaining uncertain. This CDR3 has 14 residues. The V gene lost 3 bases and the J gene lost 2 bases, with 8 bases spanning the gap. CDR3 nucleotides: TGCGCCAGCAGTCAGGAGGGGACCTACAATGAGCAGTTCTTC. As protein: CASSQEGTYNEQFF.

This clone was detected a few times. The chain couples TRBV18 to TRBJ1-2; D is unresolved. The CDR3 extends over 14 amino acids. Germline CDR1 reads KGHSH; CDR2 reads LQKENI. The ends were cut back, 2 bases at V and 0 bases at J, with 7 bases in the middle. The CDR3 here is CASSPAGPNYGYTF. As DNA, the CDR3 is TGTGCCAGCTCACCAGCAGGACCTAACTATGGCTACACCTTC.

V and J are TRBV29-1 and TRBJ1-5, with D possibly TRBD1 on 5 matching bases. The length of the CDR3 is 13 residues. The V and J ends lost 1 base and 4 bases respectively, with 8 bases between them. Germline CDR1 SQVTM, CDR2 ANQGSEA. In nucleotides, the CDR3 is TGCAGCGTTGAAGGAGGGGTGAATCAGCCCCAGCATTTT. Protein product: CSVEGGVNQPQHF.

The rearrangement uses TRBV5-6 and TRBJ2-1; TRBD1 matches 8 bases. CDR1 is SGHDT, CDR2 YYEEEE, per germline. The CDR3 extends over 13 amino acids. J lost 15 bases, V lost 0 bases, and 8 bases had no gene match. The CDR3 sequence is CASSLAQGESPFF. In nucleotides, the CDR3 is TGTGCCAGCAGCTTGGCACAGGGGGAGTCGCCGTTCTTC. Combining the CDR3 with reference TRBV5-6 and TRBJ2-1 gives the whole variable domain DAGVTQSPTHLIKTRGQQVTLRCSPKSGHDTVSWYQQALGQGPQFIFQYYEEEERQRGNFPDRFSGHQFPNYSSELNVNALLLGDSALYLCASSLAQGESPFFGPGTRLTVL.

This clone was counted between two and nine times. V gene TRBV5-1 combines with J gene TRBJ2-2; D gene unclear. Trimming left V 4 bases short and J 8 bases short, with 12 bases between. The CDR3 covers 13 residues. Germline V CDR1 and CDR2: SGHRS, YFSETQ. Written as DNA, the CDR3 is TGCGCCAGCAGCCAACCCTTCGTAGGGGAGCTGTTTTTT. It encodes CASSQPFVGELFF. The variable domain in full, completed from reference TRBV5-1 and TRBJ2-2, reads KAGVTQTPRYLIKTRGQQVTLSCSPISGHRSVSWYQQTPGQGLQFLFEYFSETQRNKGNFPGRFSGRQFSNSRSEMNVSTLELGDSALYLCASSQPFVGELFFGEGSRLTVL.

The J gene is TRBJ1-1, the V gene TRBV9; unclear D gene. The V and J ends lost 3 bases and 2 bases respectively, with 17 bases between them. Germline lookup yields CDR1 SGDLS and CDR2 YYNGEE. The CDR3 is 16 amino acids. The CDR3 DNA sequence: TGTGCCAGCAGCGCCCAACCCCCCAGGTATAACACTGAAGCTTTCTTT. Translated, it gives CASSAQPPRYNTEAFF.

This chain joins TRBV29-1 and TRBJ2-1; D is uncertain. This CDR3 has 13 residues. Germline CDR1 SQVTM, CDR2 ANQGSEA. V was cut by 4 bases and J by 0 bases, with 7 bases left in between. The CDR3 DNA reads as TGCAGCGTTGCTTGGAGCTCCTACAATGAGCAGTTCTTC. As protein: CSVAWSSYNEQFF.

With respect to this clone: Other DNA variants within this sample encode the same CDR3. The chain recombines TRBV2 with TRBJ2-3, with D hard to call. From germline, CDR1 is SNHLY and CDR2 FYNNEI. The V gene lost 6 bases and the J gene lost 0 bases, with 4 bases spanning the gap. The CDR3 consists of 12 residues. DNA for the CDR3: TGTGCCAGCAGCCGTAGCACAGATACGCAGTATTTT. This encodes CASSRSTDTQYF.

CDR3 in DNA: TGCAGCGTTGTGCGGACAGGGGCGAGGACCGGGGAGCTGTTTTTT. Protein product: CSVVRTGARTGELFF. The chain is built from TRBV29-1 and TRBJ2-2, with 9 bases identical to TRBD1. The CDR3 covers 15 residues. Germline V gives CDR1 SQVTM, CDR2 ANQGSEA. V gave up 4 bases and J gave up 5 bases; unmatched junction bases: 8.

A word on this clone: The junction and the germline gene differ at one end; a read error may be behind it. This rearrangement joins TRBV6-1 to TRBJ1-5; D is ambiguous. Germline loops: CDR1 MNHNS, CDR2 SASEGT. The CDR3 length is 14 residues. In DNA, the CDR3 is TGTGCCAGCAGGGAAGCCATATGGAATCAGCCCCAGCATTTT. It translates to CASREAIWNQPQHF.

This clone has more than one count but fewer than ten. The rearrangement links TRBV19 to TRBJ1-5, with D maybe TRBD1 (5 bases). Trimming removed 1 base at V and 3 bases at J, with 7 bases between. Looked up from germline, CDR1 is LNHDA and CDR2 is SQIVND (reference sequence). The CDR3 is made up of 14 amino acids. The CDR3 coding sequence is TGTGCCAGTAGTATAGTTGGGACCAATCAGCCCCAGCATTTT. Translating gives CASSIVGTNQPQHF.

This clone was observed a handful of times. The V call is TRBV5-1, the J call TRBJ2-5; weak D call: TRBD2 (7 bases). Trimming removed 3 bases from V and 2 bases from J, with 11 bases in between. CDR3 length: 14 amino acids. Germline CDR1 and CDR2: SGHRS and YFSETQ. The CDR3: CASSYGGRQETQYF. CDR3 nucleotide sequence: TGCGCCAGCAGCTACGGGGGGCGACAAGAGACCCAGTACTTC.

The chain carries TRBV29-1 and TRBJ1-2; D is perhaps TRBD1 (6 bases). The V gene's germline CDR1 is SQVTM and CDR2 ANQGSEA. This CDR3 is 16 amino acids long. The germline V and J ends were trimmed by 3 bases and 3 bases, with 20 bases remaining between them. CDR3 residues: CSVDVTGMDRYYGYTF. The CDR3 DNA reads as TGCAGCGTTGATGTGACAGGAATGGATCGCTACTATGGCTACACCTTC.

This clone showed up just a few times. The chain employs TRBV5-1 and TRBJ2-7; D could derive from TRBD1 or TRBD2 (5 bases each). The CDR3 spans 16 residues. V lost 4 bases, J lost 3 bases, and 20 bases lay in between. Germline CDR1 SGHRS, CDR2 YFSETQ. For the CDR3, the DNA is TGCGCCAGCAGCCCAGGGAGAGATAGCGCAAGCTACGAGCAGTACTTC. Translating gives CASSPGRDSASYEQYF.

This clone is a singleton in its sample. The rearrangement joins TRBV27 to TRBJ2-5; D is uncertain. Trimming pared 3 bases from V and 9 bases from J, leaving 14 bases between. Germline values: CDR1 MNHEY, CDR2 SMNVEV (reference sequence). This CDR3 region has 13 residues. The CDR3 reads CASSFRSTLPQYF. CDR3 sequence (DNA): TGTGCCAGCAGTTTCCGGAGTACCCTTCCCCAGTACTTC.

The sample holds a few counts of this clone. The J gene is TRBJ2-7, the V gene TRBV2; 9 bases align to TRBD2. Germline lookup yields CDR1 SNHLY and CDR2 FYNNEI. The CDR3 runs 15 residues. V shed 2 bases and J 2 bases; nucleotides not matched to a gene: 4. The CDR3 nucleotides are TGTGCCAGCAGTGAATTGGCGGGAGGGACCTACGAGCAGTACTTC. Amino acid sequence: CASSELAGGTYEQYF. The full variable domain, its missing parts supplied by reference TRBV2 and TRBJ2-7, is EPEVTQTPSHQVTQMGQEVILRCVPISNHLYFYWYRQILGQKVEFLVSFYNNEISEKSEIFDDQFSVERPDGSNFTLKIRSTKLEDSAMYFCASSELAGGTYEQYFGPGTRLTVT.

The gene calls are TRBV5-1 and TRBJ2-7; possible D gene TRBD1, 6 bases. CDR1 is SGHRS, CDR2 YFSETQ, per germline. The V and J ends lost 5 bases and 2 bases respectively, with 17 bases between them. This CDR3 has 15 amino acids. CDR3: CASSSYGDKTYEQYF. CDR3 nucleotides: TGCGCCAGCAGTTCTTACGGGGACAAGACCTACGAGCAGTACTTC.

The CDR3 DNA sequence: TGTGCCAGCAGCCCCAATCTAAGACTAGCGGGGTTGTGGGATACGCAGTATTTT. Protein product: CASSPNLRLAGLWDTQYF. The V gene is TRBV7-9, the J gene TRBJ2-3; TRBD2 aligns across 11 bases. The V segment lost 5 bases and the J segment 6 bases; nucleotides outside the gene matches: 16. CDR3 length equals 18 residues. Germline CDR1 and CDR2: SEHNR and FQNEAQ (reference sequence).

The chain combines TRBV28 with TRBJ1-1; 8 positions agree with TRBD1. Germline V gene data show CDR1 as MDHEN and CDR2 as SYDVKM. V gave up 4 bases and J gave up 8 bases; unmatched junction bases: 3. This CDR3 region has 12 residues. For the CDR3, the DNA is TGTGCCAGCAGTTCCACAGGGGGGGAAGCTTTCTTT. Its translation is CASSSTGGEAFF.

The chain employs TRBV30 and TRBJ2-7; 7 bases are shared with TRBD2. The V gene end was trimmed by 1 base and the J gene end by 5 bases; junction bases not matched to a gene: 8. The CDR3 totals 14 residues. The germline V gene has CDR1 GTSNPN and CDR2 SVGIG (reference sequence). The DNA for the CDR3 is TGTGCCTGGAGTGGGGGGGGACTCCTCCACGAGCAGTACTTC. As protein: CAWSGGGLLHEQYF.